This entry lists 10 T cell receptor beta chains sequenced from one sample in a study of T cells in Graves' hyperthyroidism and ophthalmopathy. Amplification yielded TCR beta CDR3 regions, with RNA transcripts as the source. A set of HTBI primers served as the primers for a first-round RT-PCR of the TCR CDR3. TCRdb itself ran the multiplex PCR reads through MiXCR, one entry per CDR3 protein. The data hold around 210,000 distinct CDR3 sequences, with about 17% observed a single time. The material sequenced was blood. The receptors originated from a woman aged 45-59 years with Graves' hyperthyroidism.

This clonotype was detected many times. The V and J genes are TRBV11-3 and TRBJ2-1, with 12 positions matching TRBD2. V gave up 5 bases and J gave up 3 bases; unmatched junction bases: 5. The CDR3 has 16 residues. Germline V lookup: CDR1 SGHNT, CDR2 YENEEA. This chain's CDR3 is CASSPSSGRGYNEQFF. The CDR3 nucleotides are TGTGCCAGCAGCCCCTCTAGCGGGAGGGGCTACAATGAGCAGTTCTTC.

This chain links TRBV20-1 with TRBJ2-1, with 9 bases fitting TRBD2. J was trimmed by 9 bases and V by 1 base; bases with no gene match: 13. Germline V gene sequence: CDR1 DFQATT, CDR2 SNEGSKA (reference sequence). The CDR3 contains 16 residues. The CDR3 bases are TGCAGTGCTAGAGCTCTCGCTAGCGGGAATGGTGGTGAGCAGTTCTTC. Amino acid sequence: CSARALASGNGGEQFF.

This clonotype appeared a few times. This rearrangement joins TRBV19 to TRBJ2-7, with unresolved D. The CDR3 contains 13 residues. In germline, CDR1 is LNHDA, CDR2 SQIVND (reference sequence). The V end was cut by 1 base, the J end by 3 bases, with 7 bases between. The CDR3 DNA sequence: TGTGCCAGTAGTATAGGGCCGGTCTACGAGCAGTACTTC. Amino acids: CASSIGPVYEQYF.

The chain recombines TRBV29-1 with TRBJ1-6; TRBD1 matches 7 bases. The germline V gene has CDR1 SQVTM and CDR2 ANQGSEA. CDR3 length: 15 residues. Trimming cost V 4 bases and J 1 base; bases outside gene matches: 4. CDR3 loop: CSVATGSSYNSPLHF. Written as DNA, the CDR3 is TGCAGCGTTGCGACAGGGAGTTCCTATAATTCACCCCTCCACTTT.

At least ten counts were recorded for this clonotype. This sequence joins TRBV6-2 or TRBV6-3 and TRBJ2-7, with 7 bases aligning to TRBD2. Germline CDR1 reads MNHEY; CDR2 reads SVGEGT. The J segment lost 2 bases and the V segment lost 6 bases, leaving 4 bases of the junction unmatched. The CDR3 contains 13 residues. CDR3 amino acids: CASRGGTTYEQYF. The CDR3 DNA reads TGTGCCAGCAGGGGCGGGACTACCTACGAGCAGTACTTC.

This clonotype has more than one count but fewer than ten. The chain employs TRBV20-1 and TRBJ2-6; D is ambiguous. The germline V gene has CDR1 DFQATT and CDR2 SNEGSKA (reference sequence). Trimming pared 2 bases from V and 3 bases from J, leaving 8 bases between. The CDR3 sequence is 14 residues long. CDR3 amino acids: CSARSVYGANVLTF. CDR3 DNA sequence: TGCAGTGCTAGATCTGTATATGGGGCCAACGTCCTGACTTTC.

This clonotype was seen repeatedly, ten times or more. The chain couples TRBV27 to TRBJ2-1; 8 bases are shared with TRBD1. Germline V gene data show CDR1 as MNHEY and CDR2 as SMNVEV (reference sequence). Trimming at V came to 3 bases and at J to 5 bases, leaving 6 bases not matched to a gene. The length of the CDR3 is 15 residues. CDR3: CASSFRGPTNNEQFF. DNA of the CDR3: TGTGCCAGCAGTTTCAGGGGGCCTACGAACAATGAGCAGTTCTTC.

The chain joins TRBV5-1 to TRBJ1-2; D is unresolved. Germline CDR1 and CDR2: SGHRS and YFSETQ. V was clipped by 1 base and J by 6 bases, with 13 bases between them. The CDR3 runs to 14 residues. The CDR3 coding sequence is TGCGCCAGCAGCTTGCCAGACCAGACGGATGGCTACACCTTC. This encodes CASSLPDQTDGYTF.

This clonotype occurred many times. This chain connects TRBV2 to TRBJ1-5; D might be TRBD1 (5 bases). This CDR3 contains 15 residues. Germline CDR1 is SNHLY and CDR2 is FYNNEI. Between the trimmed V and J ends, which lost 3 bases and 4 bases, there was a span of 13 bases. CDR3 nucleotide sequence: TGTGCCAGCAGTGACGGTTCAGGGAGAAATCAGCCCCAGCATTTT. Amino acid sequence: CASSDGSGRNQPQHF.

This clonotype was detected ten times or more. J is TRBJ1-1 and V is TRBV28; no clear D. The CDR3 sequence is 16 residues long. Germline V gene lookup returns CDR1 MDHEN and CDR2 SYDVKM. Trimming took off 1 base at V and 0 bases at J, with 12 bases between the two ends. Here the CDR3 reads CASSLLGPRMNTEAFF. CDR3 nucleotide sequence: TGTGCCAGCAGTTTATTAGGGCCTAGAATGAACACTGAAGCTTTCTTT.